The clone carrying this T cell receptor beta chain was seen a handful of times. Its specificity is unknown. The CDR3 runs 12 residues. Per the germline V gene, CDR1 is LNHDA and CDR2 is SQIVND (reference sequence). With 4 bases removed from V and 0 bases from J, the gap between germline ends came to 1 base. Clones were sequenced by immunoSEQ multiplex PCR, and TCRdb holds only the in-frame ones, with some missing. Here the sample spans 80,000 or so clones, less than 95% being singletons. The data derive from a study of OX40 agonist ivuxolimab in advanced cancers. Findings and limits, study-wide: CD4+ and CD8+ T cells in blood underwent clonal expansion by week 6 at 0.1 to 3.0 mg/kg.

Sequences were derived from CD4+ or CD8+ T cells sorted from blood, sampled in a trial of the OX40 agonist ivuxolimab. This chain connects TRBV19 to TRBJ1-5; no firm D call. The sequence was obtained from an adult with an advanced solid tumor such as melanoma, head and neck, liver or kidney cancer. The CDR3 is CASSNSNQPQHF. The DNA for the CDR3 is TGTGCCAGTAGTAATAGCAATCAGCCCCAGCATTTT.